Presented here are 13 T cell receptor beta chains from one specimen sequenced in a study of OX40 agonist ivuxolimab in advanced cancers. The method was immunoSEQ multiplex PCR; TCRdb's version includes in-frame clones alone and lacks a portion of them. The sample consists of 50,000 to 70,000 clones, roughly 90% of them appearing once. The sequences come from CD4+ or CD8+ T cells sorted from blood, collected in a trial of the OX40 agonist ivuxolimab. These receptors were taken from an adult with an advanced solid tumor such as melanoma, head and neck, liver or kidney cancer.

V gene TRBV5-1 combines with J gene TRBJ1-3; no reliable D call. The CDR3 consists of 13 residues. Germline CDR1 SGHRS, CDR2 YFSETQ. The V and J ends lost 5 bases and 3 bases respectively, with 9 bases between them. The CDR3 nucleotides read TGCGCCAGCAGTGTCAGTCATGGAAACACCATATATTTT. It codes for CASSVSHGNTIYF.

The chain combines TRBV18 with TRBJ2-3; D unclear. Germline V lookup: CDR1 KGHSH, CDR2 LQKENI. The CDR3 sequence is 14 residues long. V dropped 3 bases and J dropped 0 bases, with 7 bases sitting between them. In nucleotides, the CDR3 is TGTGCCAGCTCACCTCTAACTAGCACAGATACGCAGTATTTT. Amino acids: CASSPLTSTDTQYF. The whole variable domain, filled in from reference TRBV18 and TRBJ2-3, reads NAGVMQNPRHLVRRRGQEARLRCSPMKGHSHVYWYRQLPEEGLKFMVYLQKENIIDESGMPKERFSAEFPKEGPSILRIQQVVRGDSAAYFCASSPLTSTDTQYFGPGTRLTVL.

This rearrangement joins TRBV27 to TRBJ1-4; TRBD1 matches at 7 bases. This CDR3 comprises 14 residues. Looked up from germline, CDR1 is MNHEY and CDR2 is SMNVEV (reference sequence). V trimming: 6 bases; J trimming: 6 bases; junction bases outside the gene matches: 7. CDR3 protein: CASRVLQGDEKLFF. The DNA for the CDR3 is TGTGCCAGCAGGGTCTTGCAGGGGGATGAAAAACTGTTTTTT.

V is TRBV4-2 and J is TRBJ2-1; 10 bases map to TRBD2. Germline V gives CDR1 LGHNA, CDR2 YNFKEQ. The V segment lost 1 base and the J segment 9 bases; nucleotides outside the gene matches: 0. This CDR3 region has 13 residues. CDR3 in DNA: TGTGCCAGCAGCCAAGTAGCGGGGGGTGAGCAGTTCTTC. This gives the protein CASSQVAGGEQFF.

This clone was seen a single time. This chain joins TRBV30 and TRBJ2-1, with D uncertain. With 3 bases removed from V and 4 bases from J, the gap between germline ends came to 4 bases. The CDR3 has 11 residues. The germline V gene has CDR1 GTSNPN and CDR2 SVGIG (reference sequence). This chain's CDR3 is CAWRGYNEQFF. The CDR3 region has the DNA TGTGCCTGGAGGGGGTACAATGAGCAGTTCTTC. The full variable domain, rest sourced from reference TRBV30 and TRBJ2-1, is SQTIHQWPATLVQPVGSPLSLECTVEGTSNPNLYWYRQAAGRGLQLLFYSVGIGQISSEVPQNLSASRPQDRQFILSSKKLLLSDSGFYLCAWRGYNEQFFGPGTRLTVL.

The chain recombines TRBV2 with TRBJ2-7; perhaps D is TRBD1 or TRBD2 (6 bases each). This CDR3 is 14 amino acids long. The germline V and J ends were trimmed by 3 bases and 7 bases, with 16 bases remaining between them. Germline CDR1 reads SNHLY; CDR2 reads FYNNEI. The CDR3 DNA sequence: TGTGCCAGCAGTGACCAGGGGCGGGCGGGGGAGCAGTACTTC. Translated, it gives CASSDQGRAGEQYF.

This sequence joins TRBV6-6 and TRBJ2-3; D possibly corresponds to TRBD2 (6 bases). Germline-derived CDR1 and CDR2 are MNHNY and SVGAGI (reference sequence). Trimming removed 5 bases from V and 2 bases from J, with 11 bases in between. This CDR3 comprises 14 residues. CDR3 in DNA: TGTGCCAGCAGTCGAGCGGGTTTCACAGATACGCAGTATTTT. Its protein is CASSRAGFTDTQYF.

The V gene is TRBV11-2, the J gene TRBJ1-4; TRBD1 agrees at 7 bases. The CDR3 loop spans 16 amino acids. Per the germline V gene, CDR1 is SGHAT and CDR2 is FQNNGV. The ends lost 7 bases at V and 7 bases at J; junction bases unmatched: 15. The CDR3 spells CASTTGRGTEGEKLFF. CDR3 bases: TGTGCCAGCACCACGGGGAGGGGGACAGAGGGTGAAAAACTGTTTTTT.

The chain has TRBV5-1 and TRBJ2-2, with TRBD2 matching 10 bases. The CDR3 is made up of 16 amino acids. The germline V gene has CDR1 SGHRS and CDR2 YFSETQ. Unmatched junction bases numbered 6, after V lost 0 bases and J lost 7 bases. DNA for the CDR3: TGCGCCAGCAGCTTGGTCGGGACTAGCGTGGGCGGGGAGCTGTTTTTT. It is translated as CASSLVGTSVGGELFF.

CDR3 amino acids: CASSWGGSGNQPQHF. The CDR3, as DNA: TGTGCCAGCAGTTGGGGGGGGTCGGGCAATCAGCCCCAGCATTTT. The gene calls are TRBV27 and TRBJ1-5; TRBD1 is a possible D gene (5 bases). The CDR3 loop spans 15 amino acids. V was cut by 4 bases and J by 2 bases, with 12 bases left in between. Germline CDR1 MNHEY, CDR2 SMNVEV (reference sequence).

This CDR3 reads CSAAEYNEQFF. CDR3 sequence (DNA): TGCAGTGCAGCAGAGTACAATGAGCAGTTCTTC. The V call is TRBV20-1, the J call TRBJ2-1; D remains unclear. The CDR3 consists of 11 residues. V lost 6 bases and J 4 bases, leaving 7 bases between the germline ends. Germline assignment: CDR1 DFQATT and CDR2 SNEGSKA (reference sequence).

CDR3 DNA sequence: TGCAGCGTTGACCTAGACAGGGGTAGGGTTTTCTTT. This translates into CSVDLDRGRVFF. V gene TRBV29-1 combines with J gene TRBJ1-1, with TRBD1 matching 8 bases. The CDR3 contains 12 residues. Germline V CDR1 and CDR2: SQVTM, ANQGSEA. V dropped 3 bases and J dropped 13; count of bases not matched to a gene: 10.

CDR3 in DNA: TGCGGCACCGGGACTAGCGGGAGATCAGAGCAAGAGACCCAGTACTTC. Translated, it gives CGTGTSGRSEQETQYF. The rearrangement links TRBV29-1 to TRBJ2-5, with 14 bases aligning to TRBD2. The V gene's germline CDR1 is SQVTM and CDR2 ANQGSEA. The CDR3 loop spans 16 amino acids. Drawing the rest from reference TRBV29-1 and TRBJ2-5, the complete variable domain is SAVISQKPSRDICQRGTSLTIQCQVDSQVTMMFWYRQQPGQSLTLIATANQGSEATYESGFVIDKFPISRPNLTFSTLTVSNMSPEDSSIYLCGTGTSGRSEQETQYFGPGTRLLVL.